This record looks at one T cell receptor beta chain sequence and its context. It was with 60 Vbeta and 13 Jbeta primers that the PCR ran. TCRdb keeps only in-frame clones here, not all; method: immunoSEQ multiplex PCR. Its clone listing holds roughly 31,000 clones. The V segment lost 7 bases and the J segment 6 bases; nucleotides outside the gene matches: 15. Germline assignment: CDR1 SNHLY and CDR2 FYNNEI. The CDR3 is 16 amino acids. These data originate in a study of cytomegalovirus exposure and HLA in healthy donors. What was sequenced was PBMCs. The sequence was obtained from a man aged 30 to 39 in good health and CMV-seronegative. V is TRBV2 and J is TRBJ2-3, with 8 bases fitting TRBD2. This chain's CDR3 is CASIPYSGSLMDTQYF. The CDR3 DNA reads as TGTGCCAGCATCCCCTACAGCGGGAGTTTGATGGATACGCAGTATTTT.